These 5 T cell receptor beta chains originate from one sample sequenced in a study of T cells after yellow fever vaccination (dated by TCRdb to between 2018 and 2021). The method behind the library was 5' RACE. The sequencer listed for this sample is Illumina NovaSeq 6000. TCRdb reran the public reads through fastp at Q25 and MiXCR, keeping productive beta chains. Rows are combined by CDR3 protein, so each entry shows the most common genes and DNA. Here the sample has about 310,000 distinct CDR3 sequences; roughly 3.5% occur a single time. 23% of the sample is held by the ten biggest clonotypes. Explained via the paper, the treatment or condition label denotes: live attenuated yellow fever vaccine strain. Sequencing was performed on PBMCs, taken on the day of the yellow fever booster vaccination. Receptors were obtained from a man between 18 and 29 years old who received the YFV17D yellow fever vaccine.

This clonotype was seen at least ten times. The chain is built from TRBV5-1 and TRBJ1-5; TRBD1 matches at 10 bases. The CDR3 sequence is 15 residues long. Trimming at V came to 3 bases and at J to 3 bases, leaving 3 bases not matched to a gene. Germline V gene sequence: CDR1 SGHRS, CDR2 YFSETQ. The CDR3 DNA sequence: TGCGCCAGCAGCTCGGGACAGGGGAACAATCAGCCCCAGCATTTT. This codes for CASSSGQGNNQPQHF. The variable domain in full, completed from reference TRBV5-1 and TRBJ1-5, reads KAGVTQTPRYLIKTRGQQVTLSCSPISGHRSVSWYQQTPGQGLQFLFEYFSETQRNKGNFPGRFSGRQFSNSRSEMNVSTLELGDSALYLCASSSGQGNNQPQHFGDGTRLSIL.

The V gene is TRBV6-5, the J gene TRBJ2-5; D might be TRBD1 (6 bases). V gave up 0 bases and J gave up 2 bases, with 16 bases separating them. Germline V CDR1 and CDR2: MNHEY, SVGAGI. The CDR3 spans 17 residues. The CDR3 DNA follows: TGTGCCAGCAGTTACTCGCTAGGGGAGAGGGGGCAAGAGACCCAGTACTTC. It encodes CASSYSLGERGQETQYF.

This clonotype was counted many times. The rearrangement uses TRBV5-6 and TRBJ2-3; D unresolved. CDR1 and CDR2 (germline): SGHDT, YYEEEE. V was shortened by 1 base and J by 0 bases, with 6 bases between the two germline ends. This CDR3 spans 14 amino acids. CDR3 nucleotides: TGTGCCAGCAGCTTGTATCTAAGCACAGATACGCAGTATTTT. This codes for CASSLYLSTDTQYF.

This clonotype was picked up a small number of times. J is TRBJ2-1 and V is TRBV19; D unclear. V was trimmed by 5 bases and J by 9 bases, leaving 17 bases between them. The CDR3 sequence is 14 residues long. The V gene's germline CDR1 is LNHDA and CDR2 SQIVND (reference sequence). Here the CDR3 DNA reads TGTGCCAGTAGTTGGGCCCGGACCTGGGGTGAGCAGTTCTTC. It is translated as CASSWARTWGEQFF. The variable domain in full, completed from reference TRBV19 and TRBJ2-1, reads DGGITQSPKYLFRKEGQNVTLSCEQNLNHDAMYWYRQDPGQGLRLIYYSQIVNDFQKGDIAEGYSVSREKKESFPLTVTSAQKNPTAFYLCASSWARTWGEQFFGPGTRLTVL.

This clonotype was observed at least ten times. This chain joins TRBV19 and TRBJ2-5; the match to TRBD1 covers 8 bases. V shed 3 bases, J shed 5 bases, and the junction held 2 bases outside the gene matches. Germline V gene lookup returns CDR1 LNHDA and CDR2 SQIVND (reference sequence). The CDR3 runs to 13 residues. The CDR3 reads CASSIQGAETQYF. In DNA form, the CDR3 reads TGTGCCAGTAGTATTCAGGGGGCGGAGACCCAGTACTTC.